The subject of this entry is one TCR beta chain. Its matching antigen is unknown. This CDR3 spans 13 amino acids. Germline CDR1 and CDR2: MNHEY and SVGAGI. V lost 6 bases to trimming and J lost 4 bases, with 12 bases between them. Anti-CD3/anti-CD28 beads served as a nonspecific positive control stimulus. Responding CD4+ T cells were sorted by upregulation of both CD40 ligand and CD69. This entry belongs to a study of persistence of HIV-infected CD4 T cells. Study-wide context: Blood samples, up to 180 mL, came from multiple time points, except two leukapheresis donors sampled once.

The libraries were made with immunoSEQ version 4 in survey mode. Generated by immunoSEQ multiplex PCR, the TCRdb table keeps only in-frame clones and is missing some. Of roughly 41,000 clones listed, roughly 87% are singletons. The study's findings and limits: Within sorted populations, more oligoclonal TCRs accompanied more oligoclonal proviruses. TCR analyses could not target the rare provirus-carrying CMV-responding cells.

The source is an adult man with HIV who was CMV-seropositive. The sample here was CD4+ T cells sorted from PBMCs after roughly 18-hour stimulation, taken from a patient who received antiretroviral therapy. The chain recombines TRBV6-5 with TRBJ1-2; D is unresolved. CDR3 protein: CASRPTWGYGYTF. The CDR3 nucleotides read TGTGCCAGCAGACCCACGTGGGGCTATGGCTACACCTTC.